Listed here are 8 T cell receptor beta chains from one sample, sequenced in a study of somatic mutations in cytotoxic T cells in rheumatoid arthritis. Method: immunoSEQ multiplex PCR; TCRdb's copy keeps in-frame clones and lacks some. The top ten hold approximately 20% of the sample, which has approximately 15,000 clones, nearly 80% seen once. The material sequenced was CD8+ T cells sorted from blood. These receptors were collected from an adult with rheumatoid arthritis.

This rearrangement joins TRBV2 to TRBJ2-1; D possibly matches TRBD1 or TRBD2 (5 bases each). V was pared by 6 bases and J by 5 bases, with 17 bases between. Germline CDR1 is SNHLY and CDR2 is FYNNEI. The CDR3 contains 15 residues. This CDR3 reads CASRIGRGEHNEQFF. The CDR3 bases are TGTGCCAGCAGGATTGGGAGAGGGGAGCACAATGAGCAGTTCTTC.

J is TRBJ1-1 and V is TRBV19; no firm D call. The ends were cut back, 7 bases at V and 2 bases at J, with 14 bases in the middle. Germline V gives CDR1 LNHDA, CDR2 SQIVND (reference sequence). The CDR3 runs to 14 residues. The CDR3 DNA sequence: TGTGCCAGTACCAGATTTAGAGACAACACTGAAGCTTTCTTT. Protein product: CASTRFRDNTEAFF.

The chain carries TRBV2 and TRBJ2-3, with 13 bases identical to TRBD2. This CDR3 contains 19 residues. With 5 bases clipped from V and 0 bases from J, the junction kept 11 bases outside the gene matches. Germline V gene data show CDR1 as SNHLY and CDR2 as FYNNEI. CDR3 amino acids: CASSRTLAGGSRSTDTQYF. CDR3 in DNA: TGTGCCAGCAGTAGAACACTAGCGGGAGGGTCTAGGAGCACAGATACGCAGTATTTT. Using reference TRBV2 and TRBJ2-3 for the parts outside the CDR3, the full variable domain is EPEVTQTPSHQVTQMGQEVILRCVPISNHLYFYWYRQILGQKVEFLVSFYNNEISEKSEIFDDQFSVERPDGSNFTLKIRSTKLEDSAMYFCASSRTLAGGSRSTDTQYFGPGTRLTVL.

V usage is TRBV9 and J usage is TRBJ2-5, with TRBD1 matching 7 bases. The CDR3 contains 15 residues. V lost 0 bases and J lost 2; bases outside the gene matches: 4. Per the germline V gene, CDR1 is SGDLS and CDR2 is YYNGEE. This CDR3 is CASSVETGLQETQYF. As DNA, the CDR3 is TGTGCCAGCAGCGTAGAGACAGGGCTACAAGAGACCCAGTACTTC.

The sample holds a few counts of this clone. The CDR3 here is CASSREVSNYGYTF. CDR3 nucleotides: TGTGCCAGCAGCCGAGAGGTTTCTAACTATGGCTACACCTTC. The chain recombines TRBV14 with TRBJ1-2; no clear D gene. The CDR3 is 14 residues long. V was shortened by 4 bases and J by 0 bases, with 9 bases between the two germline ends. Germline loops: CDR1 SGHDN, CDR2 FVKESK.

This clone has more than one count but fewer than ten. The chain joins TRBV9 to TRBJ1-1; perhaps TRBD1 as D (6 bases). The CDR3 is made up of 12 amino acids. With 4 bases removed from V and 5 bases from J, the gap between germline ends came to 9 bases. The germline gives CDR1 SGDLS, CDR2 YYNGEE. The CDR3 region is CASSPTGTEAFF. CDR3 coding DNA: TGTGCCAGCAGCCCAACAGGGACTGAAGCTTTCTTT.

The chain links TRBV11-2 to TRBJ1-5; TRBD1 agrees at 8 bases. V shed 5 bases and J 3 bases; nucleotides not matched to a gene: 6. This CDR3 has 15 residues. Germline CDR1 and CDR2: SGHAT and FQNNGV. CDR3 sequence reads: CASSQGQGFNQPQHF. In DNA form, the CDR3 reads TGTGCCAGCAGCCAAGGACAGGGCTTCAATCAGCCCCAGCATTTT.

This clone occurred a few times. This rearrangement joins TRBV7-9 to TRBJ2-7; TRBD2 is a possible D gene (6 bases). The ends were cut back, 5 bases at V and 2 bases at J, with 7 bases in the middle. Germline CDR1 and CDR2: SEHNR and FQNEAQ (reference sequence). This CDR3 contains 12 residues. The CDR3 DNA follows: TGTGCCAGCAGCGGGAGGACCTACGAGCAGTACTTC. It is translated as CASSGRTYEQYF.